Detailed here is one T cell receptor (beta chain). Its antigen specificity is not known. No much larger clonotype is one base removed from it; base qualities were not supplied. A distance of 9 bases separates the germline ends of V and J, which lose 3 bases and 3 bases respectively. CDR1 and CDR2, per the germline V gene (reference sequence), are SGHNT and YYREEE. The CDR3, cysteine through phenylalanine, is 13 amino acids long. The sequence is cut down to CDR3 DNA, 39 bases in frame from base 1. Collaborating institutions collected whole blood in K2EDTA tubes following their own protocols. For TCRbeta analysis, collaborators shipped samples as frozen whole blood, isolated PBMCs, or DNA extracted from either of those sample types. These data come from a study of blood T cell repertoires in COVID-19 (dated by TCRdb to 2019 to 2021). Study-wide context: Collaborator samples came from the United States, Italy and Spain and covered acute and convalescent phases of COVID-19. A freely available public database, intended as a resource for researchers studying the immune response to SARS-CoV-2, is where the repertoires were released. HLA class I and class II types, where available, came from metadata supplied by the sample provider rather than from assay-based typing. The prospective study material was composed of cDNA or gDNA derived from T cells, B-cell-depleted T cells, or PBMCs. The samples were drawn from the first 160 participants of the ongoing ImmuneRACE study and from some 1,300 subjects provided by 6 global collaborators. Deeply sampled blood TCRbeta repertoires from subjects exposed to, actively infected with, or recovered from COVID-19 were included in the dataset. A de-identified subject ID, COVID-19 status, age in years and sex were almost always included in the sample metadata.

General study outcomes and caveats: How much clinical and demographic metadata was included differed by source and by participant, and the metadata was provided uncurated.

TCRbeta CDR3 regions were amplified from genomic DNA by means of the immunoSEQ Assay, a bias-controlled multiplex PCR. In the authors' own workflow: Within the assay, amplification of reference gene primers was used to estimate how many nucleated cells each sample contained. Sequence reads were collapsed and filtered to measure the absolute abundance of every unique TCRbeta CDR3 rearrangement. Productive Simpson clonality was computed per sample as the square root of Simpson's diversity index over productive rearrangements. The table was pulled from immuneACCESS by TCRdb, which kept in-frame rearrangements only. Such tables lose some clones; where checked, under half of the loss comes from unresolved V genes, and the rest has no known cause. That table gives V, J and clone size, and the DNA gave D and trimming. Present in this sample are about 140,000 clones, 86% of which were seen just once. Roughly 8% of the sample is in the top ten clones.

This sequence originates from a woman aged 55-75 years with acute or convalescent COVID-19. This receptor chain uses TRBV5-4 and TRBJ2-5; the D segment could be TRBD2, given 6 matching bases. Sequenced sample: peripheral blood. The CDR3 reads CASSSGGEETQYF. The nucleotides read TGTGCCAGCAGCTCCGGAGGGGAAGAGACCCAGTACTTC.